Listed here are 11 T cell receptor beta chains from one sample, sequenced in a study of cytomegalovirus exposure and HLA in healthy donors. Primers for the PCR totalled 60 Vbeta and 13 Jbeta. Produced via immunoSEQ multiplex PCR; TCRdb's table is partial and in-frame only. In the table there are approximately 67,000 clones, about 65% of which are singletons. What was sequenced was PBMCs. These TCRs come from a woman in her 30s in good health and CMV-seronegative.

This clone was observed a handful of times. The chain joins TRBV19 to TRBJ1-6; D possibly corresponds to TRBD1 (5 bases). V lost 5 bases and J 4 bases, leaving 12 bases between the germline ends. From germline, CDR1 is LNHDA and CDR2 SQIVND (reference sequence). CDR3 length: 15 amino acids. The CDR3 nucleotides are TGTGCCAGTAGTCCAGGGCCTAATTATAATTCACCCCTCCACTTT. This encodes CASSPGPNYNSPLHF.

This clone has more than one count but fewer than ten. Here the CDR3 reads CASSLTLSGGGASETQYF. DNA for the CDR3: TGTGCCAGCAGCTTAACCCTCTCTGGCGGGGGGGCCTCAGAGACCCAGTACTTC. The chain employs TRBV11-2 and TRBJ2-5; 9 nucleotides agree with TRBD2. The germline gives CDR1 SGHAT, CDR2 FQNNGV. V lost 2 bases and J lost 4; bases outside the gene matches: 14. This CDR3 has 18 residues.

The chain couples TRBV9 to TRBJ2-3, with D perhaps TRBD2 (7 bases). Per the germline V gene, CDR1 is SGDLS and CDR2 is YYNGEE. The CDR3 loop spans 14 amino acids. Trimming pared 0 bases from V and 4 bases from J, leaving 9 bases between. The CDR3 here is CASSVGGGADTQYF. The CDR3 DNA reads TGTGCCAGCAGCGTAGGGGGGGGCGCAGATACGCAGTATTTT.

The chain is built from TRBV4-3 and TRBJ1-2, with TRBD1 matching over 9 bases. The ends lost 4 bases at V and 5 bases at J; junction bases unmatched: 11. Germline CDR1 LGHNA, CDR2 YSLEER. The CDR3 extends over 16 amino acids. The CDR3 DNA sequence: TGCGCCAGCAGCCCACAGGGGGCCTTTTCAGGATATGGCTACACCTTC. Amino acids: CASSPQGAFSGYGYTF.

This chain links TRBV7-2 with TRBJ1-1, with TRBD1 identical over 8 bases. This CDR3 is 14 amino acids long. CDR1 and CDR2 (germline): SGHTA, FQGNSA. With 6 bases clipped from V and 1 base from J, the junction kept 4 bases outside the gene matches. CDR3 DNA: TGTGCCAGCAGTTCCGACAGGGGGAACACTGAAGCTTTCTTT. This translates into CASSSDRGNTEAFF.

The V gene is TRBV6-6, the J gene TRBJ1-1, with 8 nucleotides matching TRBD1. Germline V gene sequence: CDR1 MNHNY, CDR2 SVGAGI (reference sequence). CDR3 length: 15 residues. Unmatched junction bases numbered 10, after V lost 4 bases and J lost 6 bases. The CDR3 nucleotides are TGTGCCAGCAGTTCGAGACAGGGGCCCGGTTCTGAAGCTTTCTTT. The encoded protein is CASSSRQGPGSEAFF.

The chain's CDR3 is CASSSRMNTEAFF. In DNA, the CDR3 is TGTGCCAGCAGCTCGCGGATGAACACTGAAGCTTTCTTT. The chain links TRBV7-6 to TRBJ1-1; D uncertain. The CDR3 consists of 13 residues. Germline assignment: CDR1 SGHVS and CDR2 FNYEAQ. V lost 4 bases and J 0 bases, leaving 6 bases between the germline ends.

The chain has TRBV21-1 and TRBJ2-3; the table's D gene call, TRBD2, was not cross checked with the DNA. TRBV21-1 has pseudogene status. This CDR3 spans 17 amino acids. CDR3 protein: CASSKVRRGPSTDTQYF. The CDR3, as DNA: TGTGCCAGCAGCAAAGTAAGGAGGGGCCCTAGCACAGATACGCAGTATTTT.

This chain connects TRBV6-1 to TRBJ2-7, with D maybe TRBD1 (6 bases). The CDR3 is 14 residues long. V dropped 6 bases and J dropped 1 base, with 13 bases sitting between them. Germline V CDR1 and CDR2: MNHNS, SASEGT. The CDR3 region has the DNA TGTGCCAGCAGCTCCGACAGGCGTTCCTACGAGCAGTACTTC. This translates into CASSSDRRSYEQYF.

CDR3 in amino acids: CASSQNQGSNQPQHF. CDR3 DNA sequence: TGCGCCAGCAGCCAGAATCAGGGTAGCAATCAGCCCCAGCATTTT. V and J are TRBV4-1 and TRBJ1-5; perhaps TRBD1 as D (5 bases). V was pared by 3 bases and J by 0 bases, with 9 bases between. The CDR3 runs to 15 residues. In germline, CDR1 is MGHRA, CDR2 YSYEKL.

Here the CDR3 reads CASSSGTGGLNYGYTF. In DNA, the CDR3 is TGCGCCAGCAGCTCCGGGACAGGGGGCTTGAACTATGGCTACACCTTC. The J gene is TRBJ1-2, the V gene TRBV5-1; 12 bases align to TRBD1. Losses at the gene ends were 3 bases for V and 2 bases for J; bases not matched to a gene: 5. Germline assignment: CDR1 SGHRS and CDR2 YFSETQ. The length of the CDR3 is 16 residues.